The rows below give T cell receptor beta chains drawn from one sample of a study of shared clonotypes between healthy human individuals. Method: immunoSEQ multiplex PCR; TCRdb's copy keeps in-frame clones and lacks some. The sample includes about 2 million clones, roughly 94% of them seen just once. Sequenced material: naive CD4+ T cells sorted from blood. The source is a young man in good health. CDR3s include the opening cysteine and the closing phenylalanine or tryptophan. D genes are given only for firm matches. Clone size, where shown, is once, few, many, or a class for clones that have expanded.

TRBV27	TRBD2	TRBJ2-1	-	17	TGTGCCAGCAGTCCGGACCTTAGCGGGGGGCGCTACAATGAGCAGTTCTTC	CASSPDLSGGRYNEQFF
TRBV5-4	-	TRBJ2-7	-	14	TGTGCCAGCAGCTTGGCACAGGGAAGTGGGGAGCAGTACTTC	CASSLAQGSGEQYF
TRBV7-3	TRBD1	TRBJ2-2	-	15	TGTGCCAGCAGCTTACGGACAGGGCTCGCCGGGGAGCTGTTTTTT	CASSLRTGLAGELFF
TRBV20-1	-	TRBJ2-5	-	11	TGCAGTGCTAGAGCGGGGGAGACCCAGTACTTC	CSARAGETQYF
TRBV9	TRBD2	TRBJ2-5	few	15	TGTGCCAGCAGCGTAGGGATAGCGGGAGTAGAGACCCAGTACTTC	CASSVGIAGVETQYF
TRBV6-6	TRBD1	TRBJ1-4	-	14	TGTGCCAGCAGCTCAGGGGGCGTCGGGGAAAAACTGTTTTTT	CASSSGGVGEKLFF
TRBV7-6	TRBD2	TRBJ2-7	-	16	TGTGCCAGCAGCTCCGGACTAGCGGGGGACCTCTACGAGCAGTACTTC	CASSSGLAGDLYEQYF
TRBV5-1	-	TRBJ2-6	-	19	TGCGCCAGCAGCCCCTTGGTTTGGGGGACCTACTCTGGGGCCAACGTCCTGACTTTC	CASSPLVWGTYSGANVLTF
TRBV10-1	-	TRBJ1-5	-	13	TGCGCCAGCAGTTTGACCCGGGATCAGCCCCAGCATTTT	CASSLTRDQPQHF
TRBV18	TRBD1	TRBJ2-5	-	13	TGTGCCAGCTCACCAGACAGGGAAGAGACCCAGTACTTC	CASSPDREETQYF
TRBV7-2	-	TRBJ2-7	-	15	TGTGCCAGCAGCTTATGGAAAAGCGTTTCCTACGAGCAGTACTTC	CASSLWKSVSYEQYF
TRBV2	-	TRBJ2-3	-	13	TGTGCCAGCATGTTACTGCCCGCCGATACGCAGTATTTT	CASMLLPADTQYF
TRBV2	-	TRBJ1-1	-	16	TGTGCCAGCAGTACTCAAGGACAGCATATGAACACTGAAGCTTTCTTT	CASSTQGQHMNTEAFF
TRBV19	-	TRBJ2-7	-	12	TGTGCCAGTAGCACGAATGCCTACGAGCAGTACTTC	CASSTNAYEQYF
TRBV4-3	-	TRBJ2-4	-	18	TGCGCCAGCAGCCAAGAACCCCCCCGGGGGCTAGCCAAAAACATTCAGTACTTC	CASSQEPPRGLAKNIQYF
TRBV7-8	TRBD1	TRBJ2-2	-	15	TGTGCCAGCAGCCTTCGGGACAGGGGACCCGGGGAGCTGTTTTTT	CASSLRDRGPGELFF
TRBV4-3	-	TRBJ2-7	-	14	TGCGCCAGCAGCCAAGTCACCGGAGCCTACGAGCAGTACTTC	CASSQVTGAYEQYF
TRBV4-1	-	TRBJ2-2	-	16	TGCGCCAGCAGCCAAGAACCAGGCCCAAACACCGGGGAGCTGTTTTTT	CASSQEPGPNTGELFF
TRBV5-1	TRBD1	TRBJ2-5	once	15	TGCGCCAGCAGCCTACCCACAGGGGGCCAAGAGACCCAGTACTTC	CASSLPTGGQETQYF
TRBV11-3	-	TRBJ2-1	-	16	TGTGCCAGCAGCTCCGCTAGCATCCTCCCCTACAATGAGCAGTTCTTC	CASSSASILPYNEQFF
TRBV7-2	TRBD2	TRBJ2-6	-	16	TGTGCCACCCGGCTAGCGGGGGCCTCTGGGGCCAACGTCCTGACTTTC	CATRLAGASGANVLTF
TRBV5-4	TRBD1	TRBJ1-1	-	12	TGTGCCAGCAGCTGGCGGGACAGGATGGCTTTCTTT	CASSWRDRMAFF
TRBV10-2	TRBD2	TRBJ2-1	-	14	TGCGCCAGCAGTAGCGGGAGTAGGGACAATGAGCAGTTCTTC	CASSSGSRDNEQFF
TRBV2	-	TRBJ2-1	-	14	TGTGCCAGCAGTGAATCGGAAGTAAGGGTCGAGCAGTTCTTC	CASSESEVRVEQFF
TRBV4-3	TRBD2	TRBJ2-3	-	17	TGCGCCAGCAGCCAAGATGGTGGTAGCGGGAGTCAGGATACGCAGTATTTT	CASSQDGGSGSQDTQYF
TRBV6-1	TRBD1	TRBJ1-1	-	14	TGTGCCAGCAGTCCCCGGACAGGGGGTGCAGGAGCTTTCTTT	CASSPRTGGAGAFF
TRBV10-1	TRBD2	TRBJ2-2	-	15	TGCGCCAGCAGAAGCGGGAGGGCCAGGACCGGGGAGCTGTTTTTT	CASRSGRARTGELFF
TRBV7-2	TRBD1	TRBJ1-2	-	15	TGTGCCAGCAGCTTATCAGGGGGGTCTAACTATGGCTACACCTTC	CASSLSGGSNYGYTF
TRBV21-1	-	TRBJ1-6	-	17	TGTGCCAGCAGCAAAACAGGGGAAGTCTCCTATAATTCACCCCTCCACTTT	CASSKTGEVSYNSPLHF
TRBV25-1	-	TRBJ1-1	-	13	TGTGCCAGCAGCGTCACCTTGAACACTGAAGCTTTCTTT	CASSVTLNTEAFF
TRBV6-1	-	TRBJ2-7	-	13	TGTGCCAGCGCGACAGCACGCTCCTACGAGCAGTACTTC	CASATARSYEQYF
TRBV9	-	TRBJ2-2	-	13	TGTGCCAGCAGCGTATCCCCCTTGGGGGAGCTGTTTTTT	CASSVSPLGELFF
TRBV4-3	TRBD1	TRBJ1-2	-	15	TGCGCCAGCAGCCAAGTTGGACAGGGGGCGGGTGGCTACACCTTC	CASSQVGQGAGGYTF
TRBV4-2	TRBD1	TRBJ2-5	-	17	TGTGCCAGCAGCCCGGGTTTAGGACAGGGGGCTGGGGAGACCCAGTACTTC	CASSPGLGQGAGETQYF